The TCR beta chain under discussion was sequenced for a study of blood T cell repertoires in COVID-19. On the study more broadly: Samples of COVID-19 (acute and convalescent) were obtained from the United States, Italy and Spain. T cells, B-cell-depleted T cells, or PBMCs supplied cDNA or gDNA.

Authors' data handling: Using reference gene primer amplification, nucleated cell counts were estimated. Data came from immunoSEQ multiplex PCR; TCRdb stores just in-frame clones and leaves some out. D and trimming were read from the DNA, whereas the V and J calls and clone size are those reported in that table. The data hold 100,000 or so clones, with 85% observed a single time. The CDR3 length is 16 residues. Trimming at V came to 6 bases and at J to 2 bases, leaving 13 bases not matched to a gene. CDR1 and CDR2 from the germline V gene are SGHTA and FQGNSA. This chain links TRBV7-2 with TRBJ2-7; 7 bases align to TRBD1. This TCR came from a woman in her seventies with active or convalescent COVID-19. Sequenced sample: peripheral blood. The CDR3 nucleotides read TGTGCCAGCAGTTTCAATCCGGGACAGTGGCCCTACGAGCAGTACTTC. This translates into CASSFNPGQWPYEQYF.